Each of the 29 T cell receptor beta chains below was sequenced from the same sample in a study of neurological immune-mediated disorders. A single record per CDR3 protein comes from TCRdb applying MiXCR to the 5' RACE reads. Altogether about 48,000 distinct CDR3 sequences are present, more than 5% being singletons, with the ten largest covering 1.1% to 1.5%. Sequencing was carried out using CD4+ T cells from blood. The source of these receptors is a woman younger than 30 with multiple sclerosis.

The table lists this clonotype with many counts. The chain uses TRBV7-3 and TRBJ2-2; either TRBD1 or TRBD2 may fit D (6 bases each). This CDR3 is built from 18 residues. Trimming took 5 bases from V and 4 from J, leaving 23 bases between them. Germline V gene data show CDR1 as SGHTA and CDR2 as FQGTGA. CDR3 DNA: TGTGCCAGCAGCCTCCGGGCCGGGGGCCGGTTCCCCACCGGGGAGCTGTTTTTT. This sequence encodes CASSLRAGGRFPTGELFF.

This clonotype was counted many times. V usage is TRBV6-5 and J usage is TRBJ1-2; TRBD1 matches at 10 bases. Germline CDR1 is MNHEY and CDR2 is SVGAGI. J lost 0 bases, V lost 6 bases, and 7 bases had no gene match. CDR3 length equals 16 residues. In nucleotides, the CDR3 is TGTGCCAGCAGCAGGGACAGGGGTCCCTCTAACTATGGCTACACCTTC. Its protein product is CASSRDRGPSNYGYTF.

This clonotype was recorded many times. The V call is TRBV20-1, the J call TRBJ1-5; D remains ambiguous. There are 13 residues in the CDR3. V was clipped by 6 bases and J by 7 bases, with 16 bases between them. Germline assignment: CDR1 DFQATT and CDR2 SNEGSKA (reference sequence). The CDR3 reads CSARGPRGQPQHF. The CDR3 nucleotides read TGCAGTGCCCGTGGACCCCGAGGACAGCCCCAGCATTTT.

This clonotype occurred many times. The V gene is TRBV20-1, the J gene TRBJ2-1; D possibly corresponds to TRBD2 (5 bases). CDR3 length equals 15 residues. V lost 6 bases and J lost 0, with 15 bases in between. Germline assignment: CDR1 DFQATT and CDR2 SNEGSKA (reference sequence). The CDR3 is CSAAGLSSSYNEQFF. The CDR3 DNA follows: TGCAGTGCCGCGGGTCTTTCTAGCTCCTACAATGAGCAGTTCTTC.

This clonotype was counted at least ten times. The chain carries TRBV29-1 and TRBJ1-1; unclear D gene. The CDR3 sequence is 12 residues long. The V end lost 7 bases, the J end lost 1 base, and 10 bases lay between the germline ends. Looked up from germline, CDR1 is SQVTM and CDR2 is ANQGSEA. CDR3 coding DNA: TGCAGCGGGGTTCGCCGGAACACTGAAGCTTTCTTT. Encoded protein: CSGVRRNTEAFF.

Ten or more counts support this clonotype. CDR3 nucleotides: TGTGCCAGCAGTGCCAGACCGGGACTAGCGGGGGGAAGGTACCAAGAGACCCAGTACTTC. It specifies CASSARPGLAGGRYQETQYF. The chain combines TRBV28 with TRBJ2-5, with 15 bases lining up with TRBD2. The CDR3 is 20 residues long. Trimming cost V 5 bases and J 0 bases; bases outside gene matches: 13. Germline loops: CDR1 MDHEN, CDR2 SYDVKM. Drawing the rest from reference TRBV28 and TRBJ2-5, the complete variable domain is DVKVTQSSRYLVKRTGEKVFLECVQDMDHENMFWYRQDPGLGLRLIYFSYDVKMKEKGDIPEGYSVSREKKERFSLILESASTNQTSMYLCASSARPGLAGGRYQETQYFGPGTRLLVL.

The chain carries TRBV5-6 and TRBJ2-3; 7 bases match TRBD2. From germline, CDR1 is SGHDT and CDR2 YYEEEE. CDR3 size: 15 residues. The junction had 10 bases not matched to a gene; V was cut back by 7 bases and J by 2 bases. In DNA, the CDR3 is TGTGCCAGCGGGAACCTAGCGGATGACACAGATACGCAGTATTTT. Amino acids: CASGNLADDTDTQYF.

This clonotype was counted many times. This rearrangement joins TRBV7-2 to TRBJ2-3; D might be TRBD1 (6 bases). The CDR3 spans 15 residues. Trimming took 1 base from V and 4 from J, leaving 12 bases between them. Germline CDR1 and CDR2: SGHTA and FQGNSA. The CDR3 here is CASSLVGGGPDTQYF. In nucleotides, the CDR3 is TGTGCCAGCAGCTTAGTTGGTGGGGGCCCAGATACGCAGTATTTT.

This clonotype came up many times. This chain uses TRBV5-1 with TRBJ2-2; D remains unclear. The germline gives CDR1 SGHRS, CDR2 YFSETQ. The length of the CDR3 is 16 residues. Trimming removed 0 bases at V and 1 base at J, with 10 bases between. CDR3 coding DNA: TGCGCCAGCAGCTTGGTGGGCAGACGGAACACCGGGGAGCTGTTTTTT. Amino acid sequence: CASSLVGRRNTGELFF.

CDR3 DNA sequence: TGTGCCAGCAGCCCCGTGAGGGGGAACTATGGCTACACCTTC. Encoded protein: CASSPVRGNYGYTF. The V gene is TRBV12-3 or TRBV12-4, the J gene TRBJ1-2, with D tentatively TRBD1 (6 bases). This CDR3 contains 14 residues. V was cut by 6 bases and J by 2 bases, with 13 bases left in between.

This clonotype was seen ten or more times. The chain employs TRBV10-3 and TRBJ2-1; D is uncertain. This CDR3 spans 16 amino acids. The V gene lost 4 bases and the J gene lost 2 bases, with 15 bases spanning the gap. Germline CDR1 is ENHRY and CDR2 is SYGVKD. CDR3 in amino acids: CAISGPRFATYNEQFF. The DNA for the CDR3 is TGTGCCATCAGTGGTCCCCGATTTGCAACCTACAATGAGCAGTTCTTC.

This clonotype appeared many times. The chain has TRBV7-8 and TRBJ1-1; possibly TRBD1 for D (6 bases). The CDR3 is 16 residues long. CDR1 and CDR2 from the germline V gene are SGHVS and FQNEAQ. V was shortened by 0 bases and J by 5 bases, with 16 bases between the two germline ends. The CDR3 coding sequence is TGTGCCAGCAGCTTAGCCCGGGCGGGGGCTGGAACTGAAGCTTTCTTT. It translates to CASSLARAGAGTEAFF.

This clonotype was counted at least ten times. This rearrangement joins TRBV6-5 to TRBJ2-1; the D is unclear. CDR3 length: 13 amino acids. Germline V gives CDR1 MNHEY, CDR2 SVGAGI. The germline V and J ends were trimmed by 5 bases and 5 bases, with 10 bases remaining between them. DNA of the CDR3: TGTGCCAGCAGTCGATTTAGAGACAATGAGCAGTTCTTC. Translated: CASSRFRDNEQFF.

This clonotype showed up many times. The chain is built from TRBV6-2 or TRBV6-3 and TRBJ1-4; D unclear. Germline CDR1 is MNHEY and CDR2 is SVGEGT. The CDR3 has 17 residues. V was trimmed by 4 bases and J by 6 bases, leaving 21 bases between them. Here the CDR3 reads CASSSRPLKLIHEKLFF. CDR3 sequence (DNA): TGTGCCAGCAGTTCCCGGCCTTTGAAGCTTATTCATGAAAAACTGTTTTTT.

At least ten counts were recorded for this clonotype. This chain links TRBV20-1 with TRBJ1-5, with TRBD1 matching 9 bases. The V segment lost 3 bases and the J segment 2 bases; nucleotides outside the gene matches: 2. Germline V gene data show CDR1 as DFQATT and CDR2 as SNEGSKA (reference sequence). This CDR3 spans 14 amino acids. DNA of the CDR3: TGCAGTGCTAGCCGGACAGGGGGCAATCAGCCCCAGCATTTT. It translates to CSASRTGGNQPQHF.

This clonotype was observed many times. In DNA, the CDR3 is TGTGCCAGCAGCTTAGGCGGGGCCCCAGGGGAGACCCAGTACTTC. This gives the protein CASSLGGAPGETQYF. The rearrangement joins TRBV7-2 to TRBJ2-5, with TRBD2 as a possible D gene (6 bases). Germline CDR1 and CDR2: SGHTA and FQGNSA. The CDR3 runs to 15 residues. V shed 1 base and J shed 5 bases, with 14 bases lying between them.

The rearrangement joins TRBV19 to TRBJ2-1, with D tentatively TRBD2 (5 bases). CDR1 is LNHDA, CDR2 SQIVND, per germline (reference sequence). The CDR3 is made up of 12 amino acids. V was cut by 7 bases and J by 6 bases, with 10 bases left in between. The DNA for the CDR3 is TGTGCCAGTACCCGGGGTCCCAATGAGCAGTTCTTC. This codes for CASTRGPNEQFF.

This clonotype was picked up many times. The chain is built from TRBV10-3 and TRBJ2-7, with TRBD2 as a possible D gene (5 bases). The V and J ends lost 1 base and 1 base respectively, with 8 bases between them. CDR3 length: 14 residues. Germline CDR1 and CDR2: ENHRY and SYGVKD. The CDR3 DNA is TGTGCCATCAGTGAGTTCGGGGAATCCTACGAGCAGTACTTC. It translates to CAISEFGESYEQYF.

The CDR3 DNA reads TGCAGCGTTGAAGCCGGACAGGGGGCCAATGAGCAGTTCTTC. The encoded protein is CSVEAGQGANEQFF. The chain carries TRBV29-1 and TRBJ2-1; 11 positions match TRBD1. With V trimmed by 1 base and J by 6 bases, 2 bases remained unmatched. The CDR3 spans 14 residues. Germline assignment: CDR1 SQVTM and CDR2 ANQGSEA.

This clonotype was seen more than once but under ten times. The genes are TRBV6-2 or TRBV6-3 and TRBJ1-2, with D perhaps TRBD1 (6 bases). The ends were cut back, 7 bases at V and 8 bases at J, with 14 bases in the middle. CDR1 and CDR2 (germline): MNHEY, SVGEGT. CDR3 size: 12 residues. DNA of the CDR3: TGTGCCAGCACCTCGGGACATTCGGGCTACACCTTC. Its translation: CASTSGHSGYTF.

This rearrangement joins TRBV7-2 to TRBJ1-6, with a weak D call TRBD1 (6 bases). The CDR3 contains 17 residues. Trimming took off 2 bases at V and 4 bases at J, with 15 bases between the two ends. Germline V CDR1 and CDR2: SGHTA, FQGNSA. The chain's CDR3 is CASSLLYAGQYNSPLHF. Written as DNA, the CDR3 is TGTGCCAGCAGCTTATTATACGCGGGACAATATAATTCACCCCTCCACTTT.

There are many counts of this clonotype. This chain connects TRBV28 to TRBJ1-2, with D perhaps TRBD1 (5 bases). Trimming cost V 6 bases and J 7 bases, with 12 bases left between them. The germline V gene has CDR1 MDHEN and CDR2 SYDVKM. This CDR3 region has 12 residues. CDR3 nucleotides: TGTGCCAGCAGGGGGCTTTTCGGTGGCTACACCTTC. This sequence encodes CASRGLFGGYTF.

This clonotype was observed at least ten times. The chain recombines TRBV11-2 with TRBJ1-1; possible D gene TRBD1, 6 bases. Germline V gene sequence: CDR1 SGHAT, CDR2 FQNNGV. The V end lost 2 bases, the J end lost 4 bases, and 11 bases lay between the germline ends. CDR3 length: 14 amino acids. The CDR3 DNA sequence: TGTGCCAGCAGCTTAATTGGGGGGCGCACTGAAGCTTTCTTT. Residues: CASSLIGGRTEAFF.

This clonotype occurred many times. This chain uses TRBV5-1 with TRBJ1-2; 9 nucleotides match TRBD1. The ends lost 4 bases at V and 2 bases at J; junction bases unmatched: 3. Germline assignment: CDR1 SGHRS and CDR2 YFSETQ. CDR3 size: 14 residues. The DNA of the CDR3 is TGCGCCAGCAGCACAACAGGGGGCAACTATGGCTACACCTTC. Translating it yields CASSTTGGNYGYTF.

This clonotype was seen many times. The chain has TRBV28 and TRBJ1-4; D possibly corresponds to TRBD1 (6 bases). Germline V gene lookup returns CDR1 MDHEN and CDR2 SYDVKM. Deletions cut 6 bases from V and 7 bases from J, with 12 bases between. The CDR3 is made up of 13 amino acids. CDR3 DNA sequence: TGTGCCAGCAGGGCAGGGGTAGTTGAAAAACTGTTTTTT. This encodes CASRAGVVEKLFF. Together with reference TRBV28 and TRBJ1-4, the CDR3 gives the full variable domain: DVKVTQSSRYLVKRTGEKVFLECVQDMDHENMFWYRQDPGLGLRLIYFSYDVKMKEKGDIPEGYSVSREKKERFSLILESASTNQTSMYLCASRAGVVEKLFFGSGTQLSVL.

This clonotype was recorded many times. The rearrangement links TRBV29-1 to TRBJ2-5; 7 bases fit TRBD1. This CDR3 region has 14 residues. CDR1 is SQVTM, CDR2 ANQGSEA, per germline. Germline trimming cut 6 bases from V and 5 bases from J; bases unmatched to any gene: 12. In DNA, the CDR3 is TGCAGCGTCGACCTTGACAGGGAGAGGGAGACCCAGTACTTC. It codes for CSVDLDRERETQYF.

This clonotype was seen many times. The chain recombines TRBV29-1 with TRBJ1-2, with D unresolved. V lost 4 bases to trimming and J lost 3 bases, with 12 bases between them. CDR1 is SQVTM, CDR2 ANQGSEA, per germline. This CDR3 contains 13 residues. CDR3: CSVGGIFDYGYTF. The CDR3 DNA is TGCAGCGTTGGCGGGATCTTCGACTATGGCTACACCTTC.

This clonotype was detected ten times or more. This chain uses TRBV21-1 with TRBJ2-7; the table calls TRBD1, which could not be checked here. TRBV21-1 is listed as a pseudogene. The CDR3 is 16 residues long. In DNA, the CDR3 is TGTGCCAGCAGCAAAGCTGTCCCGGTTAGCTCCTACGAGCAGTACTTC. This codes for CASSKAVPVSSYEQYF.

This clonotype was seen a handful of times. The chain uses TRBV7-9 and TRBJ2-1; possible D gene TRBD2, 5 bases. The CDR3 totals 15 residues. Trimming pared 4 bases from V and 4 bases from J, leaving 14 bases between. CDR1 is SEHNR and CDR2 is FQNEAQ in the germline V gene (reference sequence). DNA of the CDR3: TGTGCCAGCAGCTACACAGCGGAAAAATACAATGAGCAGTTCTTC. It is translated as CASSYTAEKYNEQFF.